This note documents a single T cell receptor (beta chain) sequence. Its antigen specificity is not known. It has no much larger one-base neighbor in the sample; base qualities were not kept. The library was generated by the immunoSEQ multiplex PCR assay. TCRdb obtained this table from immuneACCESS and retained in-frame rearrangements with V and J assigned. These tables miss some clones; where compared with another copy, unresolved V genes account for less than half of the shortfall, and the remainder is unexplained. For this sample the table gives some 120,000 clones, of which roughly 86% were detected only once. The ten largest account for approximately 13% of the sample. This entry comes from a study of PD-1 blockade in mismatch repair-deficient tumors (dated by TCRdb to 2016 to 2017). The study in broad terms: The trial enrolled 86 consecutive patients with some twelve mismatch repair-deficient cancer types between 2013 and late 2016, all previously treated and progressing. Deep sequencing of TCR CDR3 regions was used to track tumor-associated T cell clones in peripheral blood of patients responding to PD-1 blockade.

Study-wide conclusions, independent of this receptor: Clones residing in the tumor, which were often undetectable in blood before treatment, expanded quickly after pembrolizumab and then contracted, generally before radiologic responses.

The CDR3 has 16 amino acids, counting the end cysteine and phenylalanine. This entry keeps only the CDR3 DNA: 48 bases, framed from base 1. The V end gives up 0 bases and the J end 0 bases, leaving 4 bases in the junction not matched to a gene. The germline V gene provides CDR1 LGHNA and CDR2 YNFKEQ. Mismatch repair deficiency in every enrolled patient was established by polymerase chain reaction or immunohistochemistry. TCR sequencing was performed for a few patients who responded to pembrolizumab therapy. Pembrolizumab PD-1 blockade was prospectively tested in advanced mismatch repair-deficient cancers, regardless of tissue of origin, in the phase II trial. Peripheral blood T cell samples were serially collected before and at multiple times after PD-1 blockade was started. Blood sampling times were reported as weeks after the first pembrolizumab dose.

The source of this sequence is an adult with mismatch repair-deficient cancer. The specimen was peripheral blood, collected 44 weeks after starting pembrolizumab. The chain is assembled from TRBV4-2 and TRBJ2-7; a stretch of 8 junction bases matches TRBD2. The DNA sequence is as follows: TGTGCCAGCAGCCAAGAATCCGGGACTAGCTCCTACGAGCAGTACTTC. The resulting protein is CASSQESGTSSYEQYF.